The rows below give T cell receptor beta chains drawn from one sample of a study of T cell repertoires in cytomegalovirus infection. TCRdb independently ran MiXCR on the reads; one entry per CDR3 protein. The table lists approximately 500,000 distinct CDR3 sequences, roughly 12% of them singletons. Sequencing was carried out using PBMCs. All receptors come from a human donor in good health (CMV status not recorded). Some clones in this sample may be carry-over from other donors' samples. Each CDR3 is given with its conserved first and last residue. D genes are given only for firm matches. Only part of the rows carry a size: once, few, many, or a class if the clone is expanded.

v_call	j_call	clone_size	d_call	cdr3_nt	cdr3_aa
TRBV12-3/TRBV12-4	TRBJ1-4	few	.	TGTGCCAGCAGTTTCGGGGGGCGAAAACTGTTTTTT	CASSFGGRKLFF
TRBV28	TRBJ1-6	few	TRBD1	TGTGCCAGCAGTTTTGGACAGGGGTGGTCACCCCTCCACTTT	CASSFGQGWSPLHF
TRBV2	TRBJ1-1	.	.	TGTGCCAGCGACTTGGGGGTGACTGAAGCTTTCTTT	CASDLGVTEAFF
TRBV9	TRBJ2-3	few	.	TGTGCCAGCAGCGTATACACTCCGACAGATACGCAGTATTTT	CASSVYTPTDTQYF
TRBV20-1	TRBJ1-5	many	TRBD1	TGCAGTGCGCTGGGGGACAGGGGGAAAGGGCAGCCCCAGCATTTT	CSALGDRGKGQPQHF
TRBV15	TRBJ2-1	many	.	TGTGCCACCAGCAGCGACAGAAATGAGCAGTTCTTC	CATSSDRNEQFF
TRBV7-6	TRBJ2-2	many	.	TGTGCCAGCAGCTTGAACCCGAACACCGGGGAGCTGTTTTTT	CASSLNPNTGELFF
TRBV7-2	TRBJ2-7	many	.	TGTGCCAGCAGCCTCACGCGGGATCAGGAGCAGTACTTC	CASSLTRDQEQYF
TRBV5-5	TRBJ2-1	.	.	TGTGCCAGCAGCTTGTCCTGGCGCCAGAGCTCCTACAATGAGCAGTTCTTC	CASSLSWRQSSYNEQFF
TRBV12-3/TRBV12-4	TRBJ2-1	many	TRBD2	TGTGCCAGCAGTCCCTGGGGCGGGAGCGAGTTCTTC	CASSPWGGSEFF
TRBV18	TRBJ2-1	.	.	TGTGCCAGCTCACCCTTCTACGGTAACTACAATGAGCAGTTCTTC	CASSPFYGNYNEQFF
TRBV7-8	TRBJ2-7	many	TRBD2	TGTGCCAGCAGCTTGGGGGGGGTCGACGAGCAGTACTTC	CASSLGGVDEQYF
TRBV7-2	TRBJ2-1	many	.	TGTGCCAGCAGCTTAGCGACCCAGCGGGTTTACAATGAGCAGTTCTTC	CASSLATQRVYNEQFF
TRBV19	TRBJ2-2	few	.	TGTGCCAGTAGCTTTACAGGTACCGGGGAGCTGTTTTTT	CASSFTGTGELFF
TRBV18	TRBJ2-5	.	TRBD1	TGTGCCAGCTCACCACCGACAGGGCCAGAGACCCAGTACTTC	CASSPPTGPETQYF
TRBV4-1	TRBJ2-6	many	.	TGCGCCAGCAGCCAAGACAGGGCCATCTCTGGGGCCAACGTCCTGACTTTC	CASSQDRAISGANVLTF
TRBV20-1	TRBJ2-1	few	.	TGCAGTGCTCTATCGCGACTGGGCTATGAGCAGTTCTTC	CSALSRLGYEQFF
TRBV29-1	TRBJ2-1	many	.	TGCAGCGTGGGGTTCCCCCCGTCCAACAATGAGCAGTTCTTC	CSVGFPPSNNEQFF
TRBV4-2	TRBJ2-2	.	TRBD2	TGTGCCAGCAGCCGAACAGGACTAGCGGCGAACACCGGGGAGCTGTTTTTT	CASSRTGLAANTGELFF
TRBV28	TRBJ1-1	many	.	TGTGCCAGCAGGCCACAGGGTTCCCCGGGGGGCGCTTTCTTT	CASRPQGSPGGAFF
TRBV12-3/TRBV12-4	TRBJ2-2	many	.	TGTGCCAGCAGTCCCAGGACAGCTTACACCGGGGAGCTGTTTTTT	CASSPRTAYTGELFF
TRBV24-1	TRBJ1-1	.	TRBD1	TGTGCCACCAGTGATTCGCCCGGACAGGGGAACACTGAAGCTTTCTTT	CATSDSPGQGNTEAFF
TRBV6-6	TRBJ2-5	many	.	TGTGCCAGCAGTTATCAGTCCGGGGAGACCCAGTACTTC	CASSYQSGETQYF
TRBV20-1	TRBJ2-5	.	TRBD2	TGCAGTGCTACCCGGCCGGGAGGCGGCAACCAAGAGACCCAGTACTTC	CSATRPGGGNQETQYF